A single sample gave rise to the 30 T cell receptor beta chains below, sequenced in a study of blood T cells in healthy people across ages. Primed by a sample-barcoded 5' primer and a J-beta primer mix, a second PCR proceeded for 7 to 11 cycles. TCRdb passed the 5' RACE reads through MiXCR, listing each CDR3 protein once. The table lists approximately 780,000 distinct CDR3 sequences, roughly 24% of them singletons. This sample also appeared in a second study, on T cells of mothers and their children.

What was sequenced was blood. Receptor source: a boy younger than 18 in good health.

In this sample, this clonotype turned up a few times. The chain uses TRBV5-1 and TRBJ1-5; D remains ambiguous. Germline-derived CDR1 and CDR2 are SGHRS and YFSETQ. The CDR3 length is 13 residues. The ends were cut back, 4 bases at V and 2 bases at J, with 7 bases in the middle. CDR3 DNA: TGCGCCAGCAGCCAGGATCGCAATCAGCCCCAGCATTTT. Translation gives CASSQDRNQPQHF.

The genes are TRBV28 and TRBJ2-1; D unclear. CDR3 size: 14 residues. Germline lookup yields CDR1 MDHEN and CDR2 SYDVKM. V lost 8 bases and J 4 bases, leaving 15 bases between the germline ends. This CDR3 is CASALGWAYNEQFF. CDR3 DNA sequence: TGTGCCAGCGCTCTAGGGTGGGCGTACAATGAGCAGTTCTTC.

The V and J genes are TRBV13 and TRBJ1-1, with TRBD1 as a possible D gene (6 bases). The V gene's germline CDR1 is PRHDT and CDR2 FYEKMQ (reference sequence). This CDR3 comprises 15 residues. Trimming left V 5 bases short and J 1 base short, with 14 bases between. CDR3: CASSGQTETNTEAFF. The CDR3 coding sequence is TGTGCCAGCAGCGGACAGACAGAGACGAACACTGAAGCTTTCTTT.

This chain links TRBV28 with TRBJ2-7; the match to TRBD1 covers 7 bases. The CDR3 covers 16 residues. After removal of 4 bases from V and 0 bases from J, the junction contained 9 bases not matched to a gene. CDR1 is MDHEN and CDR2 is SYDVKM in the germline V gene. The CDR3 reads CASSSTGAKNSYEQYF. DNA of the CDR3: TGTGCCAGCAGTTCAACAGGGGCAAAGAACTCCTACGAGCAGTACTTC.

This clonotype was picked up a small number of times. This CDR3 is CASSSFLHSNYGYTF. In nucleotides, the CDR3 is TGTGCCAGCAGTTCCTTCCTCCACTCTAACTATGGCTACACCTTC. V and J are TRBV27 and TRBJ1-2; no firm D call. V gave up 4 bases and J gave up 0 bases, with 12 bases separating them. This CDR3 region has 15 residues. Germline loops: CDR1 MNHEY, CDR2 SMNVEV (reference sequence).

This clonotype was seen just once. The chain joins TRBV28 to TRBJ2-5; TRBD2 aligns across 7 bases. The CDR3 loop spans 16 amino acids. CDR1 and CDR2 (germline): MDHEN, SYDVKM. V trimming: 0 bases; J trimming: 5 bases; junction bases outside the gene matches: 9. The CDR3 spells CASSLWGSGGGETQYF. CDR3 bases: TGTGCCAGCAGTTTATGGGGGTCGGGGGGAGGGGAGACCCAGTACTTC.

This clonotype turned up a few times. V and J are TRBV9 and TRBJ2-1; D not certain. This CDR3 is 11 amino acids long. Trimming cost V 2 bases and J 8 bases, with 5 bases left between them. CDR1 and CDR2 (germline): SGDLS, YYNGEE. The CDR3 coding sequence is TGTGCCAGCAGCGTTGTCGATGAGCAGTTCTTC. Its protein product is CASSVVDEQFF.

This clonotype showed up just a few times. The rearrangement links TRBV9 to TRBJ2-1; D is unresolved. The better agreement between TRBJ2-5 and the DNA end casts doubt on the J call. Germline V lookup: CDR1 SGDLS, CDR2 YYNGEE. This CDR3 region has 15 residues. This CDR3 is CASSVSTALQETQYF. In nucleotides, the CDR3 is TGTGCCAGCAGCGTATCCACAGCCTTACAAGAGACCCAGTACTTC.

This clonotype was recorded a few times. The rearrangement links TRBV20-1 to TRBJ2-3; no clear D gene. This CDR3 has 10 residues. Germline V gene sequence: CDR1 DFQATT, CDR2 SNEGSKA (reference sequence). The V end lost 6 bases, the J end lost 10 bases, and 11 bases lay between the germline ends. CDR3 loop: CSAFRDAQYF. CDR3 in DNA: TGCAGTGCCTTCCGCGATGCGCAGTATTTT.

The chain carries TRBV29-1 and TRBJ2-5; 9 bases fit TRBD1. The end of the DNA fits TRBJ2-7 better, so the J call may be wrong. CDR1 and CDR2 (germline): SQVTM, ANQGSEA. There are 15 residues in the CDR3. The CDR3 region is CSVAGTGNSLNEQYF. The CDR3 DNA is TGCAGCGTTGCCGGGACAGGGAACAGTCTCAACGAGCAGTACTTC.

The chain combines TRBV6-2 or TRBV6-3 with TRBJ2-7; 9 bases agree with TRBD2. Germline CDR1 and CDR2: MNHEY and SVGEGT. The CDR3 runs to 14 residues. V trimming: 7 bases; J trimming: 4 bases; junction bases outside the gene matches: 8. The CDR3 DNA is TGTGCCAGCACCTCAGAGGGACTAGCATACGAGCAGTACTTC. Amino acid sequence: CASTSEGLAYEQYF.

As concerns this clonotype: At one end the junction does not follow the germline gene, possibly because of a read error. The chain links TRBV12-3 or TRBV12-4 to TRBJ2-2, with D maybe TRBD1 (6 bases). This CDR3 has 14 residues. The DNA for the CDR3 is TGTACCAGCAGCCAGGGGTCGGTAGCCGGGGAGCTGTTTTTT. It specifies CTSSQGSVAGELFF.

This clonotype appeared a few times. The V call is TRBV29-1, the J call TRBJ1-4, with 7 bases aligning to TRBD1. The CDR3 contains 13 residues. The germline gives CDR1 SQVTM, CDR2 ANQGSEA. V was pared by 1 base and J by 6 bases, with 2 bases of the junction left unmatched. The CDR3 DNA reads as TGCAGCGTTGAAGGGACAGGAGATGAAAAACTGTTTTTT. The encoded protein is CSVEGTGDEKLFF.

This clonotype was detected a few times. The V gene is TRBV12-3 or TRBV12-4, the J gene TRBJ2-7; TRBD2 agrees at 10 bases. The CDR3 has 14 residues. J gave up 4 bases and V 6 bases, and 6 bases lay outside the gene matches. CDR3 loop: CASRNSSGGYEQYF. CDR3 nucleotide sequence: TGTGCCAGCAGGAACTCTAGCGGGGGTTACGAGCAGTACTTC.

This clonotype was detected a few times. This chain joins TRBV7-8 and TRBJ2-5, with TRBD2 matching over 9 bases. J lost 5 bases, V lost 0 bases, and 10 bases had no gene match. The CDR3 has 17 residues. Germline loops: CDR1 SGHVS, CDR2 FQNEAQ. This CDR3 reads CASSLAAAGGRRETQYF. CDR3 nucleotides: TGTGCCAGCAGCTTAGCGGCGGCGGGGGGGCGCAGGGAGACCCAGTACTTC. The complete variable domain, with remaining parts taken from reference TRBV7-8 and TRBJ2-5, reads GAGVSQSPRYKVAKRGQDVALRCDPISGHVSLFWYQQALGQGPEFLTYFQNEAQLDKSGLPSDRFFAERPEGSVSTLKIQRTQQEDSAVYLCASSLAAAGGRRETQYFGPGTRLLVL.

A few counts support this clonotype. The chain couples TRBV28 to TRBJ1-6; D remains unclear. The germline CDR1 and CDR2 sequences are MDHEN and SYDVKM. The CDR3 sequence is 15 residues long. V was pared by 6 bases and J by 14 bases, with 23 bases between. Here the CDR3 reads CASSRSLRVIPALHF. The CDR3 nucleotides are TGTGCCAGCAGCCGAAGTTTGCGGGTAATTCCAGCCCTCCACTTT.

This clonotype was counted only a few times. The V call is TRBV6-2 or TRBV6-3, the J call TRBJ2-2; D not certain. Trimming pared 8 bases from V and 1 base from J, leaving 5 bases between. CDR1 is MNHEY and CDR2 is SVGEGT in the germline V gene. The CDR3 runs to 12 residues. This chain's CDR3 is CASGWNTGELFF. The CDR3 DNA is TGTGCCAGCGGATGGAACACCGGGGAGCTGTTTTTT.

This clonotype was seen at least ten times. The chain employs TRBV5-1 and TRBJ2-1, with 10 bases fitting TRBD2. J was trimmed by 3 bases and V by 6 bases; bases with no gene match: 3. Germline V CDR1 and CDR2: SGHRS, YFSETQ. CDR3 length: 14 residues. The CDR3 nucleotides read TGCGCCAGCACCGTAGCGGGGGGCTACAATGAGCAGTTCTTC. It translates to CASTVAGGYNEQFF.

A few counts support this clonotype. The chain recombines TRBV28 with TRBJ2-7; D is possibly TRBD2 (6 bases). The CDR3 has 13 residues. Trimming stripped 7 bases from V and 4 bases from J, with 14 bases between. Looked up from germline, CDR1 is MDHEN and CDR2 is SYDVKM. The CDR3 region is CASMVEGPYEQYF. Here the CDR3 DNA reads TGTGCCAGCATGGTGGAGGGGCCTTACGAGCAGTACTTC.

The chain uses TRBV6-1 and TRBJ1-1, with D unresolved. Deletions cut 4 bases from V and 4 bases from J, with 16 bases between. Germline-derived CDR1 and CDR2 are MNHNS and SASEGT. This CDR3 is built from 15 residues. The CDR3 is CASSVMGFEFTEAFF. CDR3 nucleotides: TGTGCCAGCAGTGTGATGGGGTTCGAATTCACTGAAGCTTTCTTT.

This clonotype has a handful of counts. This chain connects TRBV20-1 to TRBJ2-3, with D possibly being TRBD2 (5 bases). CDR3 length: 15 residues. CDR1 is DFQATT, CDR2 SNEGSKA, per germline (reference sequence). With 3 bases removed from V and 1 base from J, the gap between germline ends came to 14 bases. CDR3 protein: CSASFEGRGTDTQYF. The CDR3 nucleotides read TGCAGTGCTAGCTTCGAAGGGAGAGGCACAGATACGCAGTATTTT.

The chain joins TRBV3-1 to TRBJ2-2; 8 bases match TRBD2. V shed 5 bases, J shed 5 bases, and the junction held 10 bases outside the gene matches. Germline CDR1 is LGHDT and CDR2 is YNNKEL (reference sequence). The CDR3 contains 16 residues. CDR3 bases: TGTGCCAGCAGCTCCTCCGGGACTAGTAGGACCGGGGAGCTGTTTTTT. Translating it yields CASSSSGTSRTGELFF.

This clonotype was counted a few times. The chain joins TRBV5-1 to TRBJ2-5; TRBD1 might be the D (7 bases). The V gene lost 4 bases and the J gene lost 2 bases, with 12 bases spanning the gap. In germline, CDR1 is SGHRS, CDR2 YFSETQ. The length of the CDR3 is 14 residues. The chain's CDR3 is CASSGRTGQETQYF. The CDR3 DNA reads as TGCGCCAGCAGCGGGAGGACAGGACAAGAGACCCAGTACTTC. The full variable domain, rest sourced from reference TRBV5-1 and TRBJ2-5, is KAGVTQTPRYLIKTRGQQVTLSCSPISGHRSVSWYQQTPGQGLQFLFEYFSETQRNKGNFPGRFSGRQFSNSRSEMNVSTLELGDSALYLCASSGRTGQETQYFGPGTRLLVL.

The chain carries TRBV12-3 or TRBV12-4 and TRBJ2-1; D is ambiguous. The J call is uncertain, as TRBJ2-7 better fits the DNA end. The CDR3 is 12 residues long. CDR3 region: CASSLAPLEQYF. As DNA, the CDR3 is TGTGCCAGCAGTTTAGCGCCGCTCGAGCAGTACTTC.

The J gene is TRBJ2-3, the V gene TRBV18; D may be TRBD1 (6 bases). CDR3 size: 18 residues. The V and J ends lost 0 bases and 1 base respectively, with 17 bases between them. Germline CDR1 KGHSH, CDR2 LQKENI. The CDR3 reads CASSPPGTPHTRTDTQYF. The CDR3 DNA reads as TGTGCCAGCTCACCACCGGGGACACCTCACACCCGCACAGATACGCAGTATTTT.

This clonotype was counted between two and nine times. This chain links TRBV5-1 with TRBJ1-1; D uncertain. CDR1 SGHRS and CDR2 YFSETQ come from the germline V gene. This CDR3 is built from 13 residues. Trimming removed 8 bases at V and 2 bases at J, with 13 bases between. The CDR3 region is CASLSQPNTEAFF. CDR3 DNA sequence: TGCGCCAGTCTCTCCCAGCCAAACACTGAAGCTTTCTTT. Supplemented by reference TRBV5-1 and TRBJ1-1, the full variable domain reads KAGVTQTPRYLIKTRGQQVTLSCSPISGHRSVSWYQQTPGQGLQFLFEYFSETQRNKGNFPGRFSGRQFSNSRSEMNVSTLELGDSALYLCASLSQPNTEAFFGQGTRLTVV.

This clonotype was detected a few times. The V gene is TRBV7-8, the J gene TRBJ2-3; D possibly corresponds to TRBD1 (6 bases). This CDR3 is 15 amino acids long. The ends were cut back, 4 bases at V and 3 bases at J, with 14 bases in the middle. Germline CDR1 is SGHVS and CDR2 is FQNEAQ. CDR3 sequence reads: CASSSTGLWTDTQYF. The CDR3, as DNA: TGTGCCAGCAGCTCCACAGGGCTTTGGACAGATACGCAGTATTTT. Full variable domain (rest looked up from reference TRBV7-8 and TRBJ2-3): GAGVSQSPRYKVAKRGQDVALRCDPISGHVSLFWYQQALGQGPEFLTYFQNEAQLDKSGLPSDRFFAERPEGSVSTLKIQRTQQEDSAVYLCASSSTGLWTDTQYFGPGTRLTVL.

V usage is TRBV6-6 and J usage is TRBJ1-4; D may be TRBD1 (5 bases). Looked up from germline, CDR1 is MNHNY and CDR2 is SVGAGI (reference sequence). The CDR3 runs 13 residues. The germline V and J ends were trimmed by 6 bases and 7 bases, with 12 bases remaining between them. The CDR3 spells CASRQGLGEKLFF. The CDR3 DNA reads as TGTGCCAGCAGGCAGGGTCTCGGTGAAAAACTGTTTTTT.

This clonotype was picked up a small number of times. The genes are TRBV7-3 and TRBJ2-6; unclear D gene. The CDR3 consists of 14 residues. Looked up from germline, CDR1 is SGHTA and CDR2 is FQGTGA. V lost 7 bases, J lost 0 bases, and 7 bases lay in between. CDR3 sequence (DNA): TGTGCCAGCACGGAATTCTCTGGGGCCAACGTCCTGACTTTC. Protein product: CASTEFSGANVLTF.

The chain employs TRBV6-6 and TRBJ2-5; weak D call: TRBD1 (6 bases). This CDR3 has 18 amino acids. Germline CDR1 is MNHNY and CDR2 is SVGAGI (reference sequence). The V end was cut by 0 bases, the J end by 2 bases, with 19 bases between. In DNA form, the CDR3 reads TGTGCCAGCAGTTACTCACACACCCCCGGGACACAACAAGAGACCCAGTACTTC. As protein: CASSYSHTPGTQQETQYF.